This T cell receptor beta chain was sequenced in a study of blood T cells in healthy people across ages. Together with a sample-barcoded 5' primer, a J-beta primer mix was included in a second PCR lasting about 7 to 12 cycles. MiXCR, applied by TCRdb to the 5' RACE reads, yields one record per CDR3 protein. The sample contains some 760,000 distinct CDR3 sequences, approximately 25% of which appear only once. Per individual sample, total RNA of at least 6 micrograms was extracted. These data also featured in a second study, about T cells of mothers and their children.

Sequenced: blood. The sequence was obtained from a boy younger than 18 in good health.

CDR3 DNA: TGCGCCAGCAGCTACACTAGCGCTGAGTACAATGAGCAGTTCTTC. Translating gives CASSYTSAEYNEQFF. J is TRBJ2-1 and V is TRBV5-1, with 7 bases identical to TRBD2. This CDR3 contains 15 residues. CDR1 is SGHRS, CDR2 YFSETQ, per germline. Trimming cost V 3 bases and J 4 bases; bases outside gene matches: 7.